Described below is a single TCR beta chain sequence and its context. Enrolled through a virtual design, the participants were between roughly 18 and 90 years of age and came from 24 US areas. A COVID-19 case was met by exposed participants within 2 weeks before study entry. Germline V CDR1 and CDR2: MNHEY, SVGAGI. The CDR3 runs 15 residues. V shed 6 bases and J shed 2 bases, with 13 bases lying between them. This specimen comes from a study of blood T cell repertoires in COVID-19. In the original workflow: Estimation of nucleated cell counts was performed using reference gene primer amplification. Only in-frame clones appear in the TCRdb table, and some are missing; sequencing was by immunoSEQ multiplex PCR. D and trimming come from the DNA, and the V and J calls and clone size come from that table. The table shows approximately 250,000 clones, with around 93% occurring only once.

The sequence was obtained from a man aged 35 to 55 who had been exposed to COVID-19. This sequence joins TRBV6-5 and TRBJ2-2, with a possible D match to TRBD1 (6 bases). Sequencing was performed on PBMCs or T cells enriched from blood (not recorded which). CDR3 protein: CASSTGQINTGELFF. The CDR3 region has the DNA TGTGCCAGCAGCACCGGACAGATCAACACCGGGGAGCTGTTTTTT.